This T cell receptor beta chain emerged from a study of control samples from healthy donors and cancer patients. Only in-frame clones appear in the TCRdb table, and some are missing; sequencing was by immunoSEQ multiplex PCR. The sample lists just over 80,000 clones, approximately 89% occurring once. Germline CDR1 reads SGHNT; CDR2 reads YYREEE (reference sequence). The CDR3 contains 15 residues. The trim removed 4 bases at V and 3 bases at J, leaving 3 bases unmatched. This TCR was recovered from a man aged 45-65 years in good health. The V call is TRBV5-4, the J call TRBJ1-5, with 11 bases aligning to TRBD1. The sequenced sample was blood. CDR3: CASSADRGPNQPQHF. DNA of the CDR3: TGTGCCAGCAGCGCGGACAGGGGGCCCAATCAGCCCCAGCATTTT. The full variable domain, in which reference TRBV5-4 and TRBJ1-5 provide the parts outside the CDR3, is ETGVTQSPTHLIKTRGQQVTLRCSSQSGHNTVSWYQQALGQGPQFIFQYYREEENGRGNFPPRFSGLQFPNYSSELNVNALELDDSALYLCASSADRGPNQPQHFGDGTRLSIL.